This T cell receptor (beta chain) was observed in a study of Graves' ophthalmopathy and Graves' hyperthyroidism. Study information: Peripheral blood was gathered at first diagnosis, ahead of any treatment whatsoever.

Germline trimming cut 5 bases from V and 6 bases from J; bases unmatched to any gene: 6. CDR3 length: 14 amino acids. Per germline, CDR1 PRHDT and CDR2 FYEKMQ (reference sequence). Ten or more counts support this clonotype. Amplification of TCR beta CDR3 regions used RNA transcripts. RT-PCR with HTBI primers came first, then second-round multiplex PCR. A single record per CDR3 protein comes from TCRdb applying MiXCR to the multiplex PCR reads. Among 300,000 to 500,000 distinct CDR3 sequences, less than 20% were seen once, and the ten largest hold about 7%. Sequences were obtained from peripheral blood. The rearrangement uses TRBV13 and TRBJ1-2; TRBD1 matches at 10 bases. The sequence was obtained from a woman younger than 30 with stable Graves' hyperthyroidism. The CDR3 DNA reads TGTGCCAGCAGCCCCGGGACAGGGGTGAATGGCTACACCTTC. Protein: CASSPGTGVNGYTF.